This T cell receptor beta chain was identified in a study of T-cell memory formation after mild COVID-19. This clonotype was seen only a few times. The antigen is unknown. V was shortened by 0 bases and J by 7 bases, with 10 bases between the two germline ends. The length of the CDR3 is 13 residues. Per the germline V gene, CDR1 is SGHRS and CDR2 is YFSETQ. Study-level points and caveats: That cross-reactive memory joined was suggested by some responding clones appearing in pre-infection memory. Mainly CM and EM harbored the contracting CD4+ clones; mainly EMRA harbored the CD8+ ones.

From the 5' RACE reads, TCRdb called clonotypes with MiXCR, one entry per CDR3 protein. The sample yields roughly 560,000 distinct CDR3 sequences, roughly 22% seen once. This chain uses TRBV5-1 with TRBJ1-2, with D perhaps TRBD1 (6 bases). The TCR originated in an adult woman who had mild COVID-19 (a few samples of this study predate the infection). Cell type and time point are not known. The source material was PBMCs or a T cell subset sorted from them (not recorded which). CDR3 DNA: TGCGCCAGCAGCTTGGAAGGACAGAGTGGCTACACCTTC. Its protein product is CASSLEGQSGYTF.